This T cell receptor beta chain was recovered during a study of blood T cell repertoires in COVID-19. Whole-study context: Some COVID-19 samples were acute and others convalescent; all came from the United States, Italy and Spain.

Looked up from germline, CDR1 is LNHDA and CDR2 is SQIVND (reference sequence). The CDR3 has 11 residues. Trimming took 6 bases from V and 8 from J, leaving 10 bases between them. One Seattle source followed patients from active infection through their disease course. Original processing methods: Estimates of nucleated cell counts were drawn from the amplification of reference gene primers. TCRdb keeps only in-frame clones here, not all; method: immunoSEQ multiplex PCR. V, J and clone size were drawn from that table, and D and trimming were deduced from the DNA. Of 450,000 or so clones listed, approximately 90% are singletons.

This receptor was identified in a man aged 18 to 29 with COVID-19, enrolled during active disease. Input material: peripheral blood. The rearrangement uses TRBV19 and TRBJ1-1; D is uncertain. The CDR3 region is CASRREGEAFF. The DNA of the CDR3 is TGTGCCAGTAGGCGAGAGGGCGAAGCTTTCTTT.